This T cell receptor (beta chain) was obtained from a study of molecular identifiers for immune sequencing clone quantification. Study-wide context: Four portions were sequenced after RNA from approximately 20,000 or 100,000 naive CD8 cells was split five ways in replicates. Broader study findings: The share of molecules held by clones above 20 RNA copies was over 99% in effector cells and under 1% in naive cells.

A word on this clonotype: Its antigen remains unidentified.

Germline V gives CDR1 LGHNT, CDR2 FRNRAP. CDR3 size: 13 residues. Trimming stripped 3 bases from V and 6 bases from J, with 9 bases between. Libraries of bulk TCR were made by previously described methods (with listed TCR primers). TCRdb processed the PCR reads anew with MiXCR; each CDR3 protein has one entry. The sample shows roughly 630,000 distinct CDR3 sequences, approximately 24% of them seen only once. Isolation of naive CD8 T cells was achieved by sorting on a CD8+CD4-CCR7+CD45RA+ phenotype. The sequence came from a human donor in good health. Some libraries in this study had Jurkat cell RNA spiked in. Sequences were obtained from naive CD8+ T cells from blood, with Jurkat cell RNA spiked in. Described subset: FACS-sorted CD8+CD4-CCR7+CD45RA+ naive T cells. V gene TRBV12-5 combines with J gene TRBJ2-1; D is unresolved. The CDR3 bases are TGTGCTAGTGGTTTTCCGCCCAGCAATGAGCAGTTCTTC. Protein: CASGFPPSNEQFF.